Listed here is a single T cell receptor beta chain. Its antigen is unknown. Germline and junction disagree at one end, which may indicate a read error. The sample originates from a study of CD8 T cells in Susac syndrome. Study observations and caveats: TCR sequencing and HLA analysis covered a relatively small number of individuals.

cDNA came from about 0.51 to 1 ug RNA primed by random hexamers. The method of amplification for TCR beta CDR3 was immunoSEQ multiplex PCR, covering 54 Vbeta and 13 Jbeta. TCRdb re-called the immunoSEQ multiplex PCR reads through MiXCR, storing one row per CDR3 protein. The table has 69,000 or so distinct CDR3 sequences, 95% seen once; the top ten hold 0.2% to 0.3%. The CDR3 sequence is 15 residues long. Per germline, CDR1 SEHNR and CDR2 FQNEAQ (reference sequence). CD8+ and CD4+ T cells from blood underwent TCR beta sequencing, which was carried out in a high-throughput format. Healthy donors served as age- and sex-matched controls.

The clonotype originates from a human donor in good health. The chain couples TRBV7-9 to TRBJ2-2; D possibly matches TRBD1 or TRBD2 (5 bases each). The sequenced sample consisted of CD8+ T cells from PBMCs. CDR3 sequence (DNA): TGTGCCAGCAGCTTATATGGGACGAACGCCGGGGAGCTGTTTTTT. It is translated as CASSLYGTNAGELFF.